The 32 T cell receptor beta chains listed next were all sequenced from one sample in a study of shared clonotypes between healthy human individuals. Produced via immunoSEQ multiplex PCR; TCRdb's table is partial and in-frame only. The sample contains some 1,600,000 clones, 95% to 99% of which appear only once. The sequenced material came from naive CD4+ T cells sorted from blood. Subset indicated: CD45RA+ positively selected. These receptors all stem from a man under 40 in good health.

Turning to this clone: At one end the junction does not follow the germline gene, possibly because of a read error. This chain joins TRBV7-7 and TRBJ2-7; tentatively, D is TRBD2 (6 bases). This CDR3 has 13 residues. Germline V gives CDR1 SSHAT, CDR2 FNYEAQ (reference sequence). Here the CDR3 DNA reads TGTGCTAGCAGCTTAGGAGCGGGCTACGAGCAGTACTTC. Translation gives CASSLGAGYEQYF.

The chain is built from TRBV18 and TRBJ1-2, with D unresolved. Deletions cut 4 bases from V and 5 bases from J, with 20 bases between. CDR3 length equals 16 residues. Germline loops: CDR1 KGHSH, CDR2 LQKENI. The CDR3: CASSQVFGLPSYGYTF. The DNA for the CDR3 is TGTGCCAGCTCACAAGTTTTTGGTCTCCCCTCGTATGGCTACACCTTC.

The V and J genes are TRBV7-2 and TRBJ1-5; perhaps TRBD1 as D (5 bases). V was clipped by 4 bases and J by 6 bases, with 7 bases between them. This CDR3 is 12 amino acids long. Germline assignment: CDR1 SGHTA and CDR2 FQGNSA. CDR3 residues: CASSYRGQPQHF. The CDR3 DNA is TGTGCCAGCAGCTATAGGGGTCAGCCCCAGCATTTT.

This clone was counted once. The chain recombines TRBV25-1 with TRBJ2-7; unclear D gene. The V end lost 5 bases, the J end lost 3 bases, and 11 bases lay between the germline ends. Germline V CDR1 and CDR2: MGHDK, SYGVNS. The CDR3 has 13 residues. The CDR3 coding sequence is TGTGCCAGCAGTCCCCCGGACCACTACGAGCAGTACTTC. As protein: CASSPPDHYEQYF.

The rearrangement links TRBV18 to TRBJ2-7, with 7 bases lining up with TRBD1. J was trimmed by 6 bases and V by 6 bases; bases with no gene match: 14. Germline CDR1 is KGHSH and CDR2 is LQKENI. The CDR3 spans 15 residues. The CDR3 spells CASSPPGTAILEQYF. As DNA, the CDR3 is TGTGCCAGCTCGCCGCCCGGGACAGCGATCCTCGAGCAGTACTTC.

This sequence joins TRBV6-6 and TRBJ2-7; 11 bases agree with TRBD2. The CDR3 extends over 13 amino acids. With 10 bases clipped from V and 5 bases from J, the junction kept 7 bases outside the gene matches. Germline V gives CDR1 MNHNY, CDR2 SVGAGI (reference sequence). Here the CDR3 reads CATKTSGNNEQYF. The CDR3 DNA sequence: TGTGCCACCAAGACTAGCGGGAATAACGAGCAGTACTTC.

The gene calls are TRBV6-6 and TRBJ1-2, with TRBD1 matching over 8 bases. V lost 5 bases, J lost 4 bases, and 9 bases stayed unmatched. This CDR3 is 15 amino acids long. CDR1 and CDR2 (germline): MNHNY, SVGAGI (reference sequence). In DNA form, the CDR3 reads TGTGCCAGCAGTGGGGCGGACAGGGCAATCTATGGCTACACCTTC. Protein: CASSGADRAIYGYTF.

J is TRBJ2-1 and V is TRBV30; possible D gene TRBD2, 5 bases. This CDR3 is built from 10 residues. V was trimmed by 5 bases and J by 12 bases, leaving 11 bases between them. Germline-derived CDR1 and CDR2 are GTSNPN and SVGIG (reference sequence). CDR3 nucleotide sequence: TGTGCCTGGGGGAGTGCGGGGCAGTTCTTC. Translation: CAWGSAGQFF.

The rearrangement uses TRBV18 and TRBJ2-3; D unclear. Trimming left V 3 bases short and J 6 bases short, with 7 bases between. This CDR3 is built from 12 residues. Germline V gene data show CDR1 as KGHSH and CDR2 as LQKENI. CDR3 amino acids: CASSPQRDTQYF. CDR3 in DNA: TGTGCCAGCTCACCCCAGAGGGATACGCAGTATTTT.

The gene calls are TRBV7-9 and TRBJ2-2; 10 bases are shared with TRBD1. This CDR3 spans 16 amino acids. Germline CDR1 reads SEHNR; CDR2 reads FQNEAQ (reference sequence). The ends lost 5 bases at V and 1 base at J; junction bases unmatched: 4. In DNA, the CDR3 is TGTGCCAGCAGCGACAGGGGGCGCATGAACACCGGGGAGCTGTTTTTT. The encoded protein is CASSDRGRMNTGELFF.

Here the CDR3 DNA reads TGTGCCAGCAGCTTTGGACTAGCGGGAGACGGCGGGGAGCTGTTTTTT. This sequence encodes CASSFGLAGDGGELFF. V and J are TRBV2 and TRBJ2-2, with 13 positions matching TRBD2. V lost 6 bases and J lost 7; bases outside the gene matches: 8. This CDR3 comprises 16 residues. The germline gives CDR1 SNHLY, CDR2 FYNNEI.

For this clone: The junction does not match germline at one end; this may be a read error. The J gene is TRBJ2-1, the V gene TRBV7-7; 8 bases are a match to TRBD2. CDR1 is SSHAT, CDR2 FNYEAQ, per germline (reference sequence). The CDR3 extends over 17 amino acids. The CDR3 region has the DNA TGTGCTAGCAGCTTATCTATAGCGGGCGGGAGGTACAATGAGCAGTTCTTC. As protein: CASSLSIAGGRYNEQFF.

This CDR3 is CASHRAGAINEKLFF. The CDR3 DNA reads as TGTGCCAGCCATCGAGCGGGGGCCATAAATGAAAAACTGTTTTTT. The genes are TRBV18 and TRBJ1-4; a weak D match, TRBD1 (6 bases). Trimming cost V 8 bases and J 5 bases, with 18 bases left between them. This CDR3 contains 15 residues. Looked up from germline, CDR1 is KGHSH and CDR2 is LQKENI. The full variable domain, its missing parts supplied by reference TRBV18 and TRBJ1-4, is NAGVMQNPRHLVRRRGQEARLRCSPMKGHSHVYWYRQLPEEGLKFMVYLQKENIIDESGMPKERFSAEFPKEGPSILRIQQVVRGDSAAYFCASHRAGAINEKLFFGSGTQLSVL.

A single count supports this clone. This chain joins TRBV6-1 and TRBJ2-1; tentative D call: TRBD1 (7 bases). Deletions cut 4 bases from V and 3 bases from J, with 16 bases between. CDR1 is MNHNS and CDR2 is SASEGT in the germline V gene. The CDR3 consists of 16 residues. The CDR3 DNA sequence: TGTGCCAGCAGTGGACTAGGGGGCCGAAACTACAATGAGCAGTTCTTC. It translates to CASSGLGGRNYNEQFF.

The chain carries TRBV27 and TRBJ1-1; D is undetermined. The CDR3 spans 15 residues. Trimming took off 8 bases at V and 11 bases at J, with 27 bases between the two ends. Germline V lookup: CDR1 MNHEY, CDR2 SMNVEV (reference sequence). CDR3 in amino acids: CASQESLATIMGAFF. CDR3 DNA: TGTGCCAGCCAGGAGTCACTCGCCACTATCATGGGCGCTTTCTTT.

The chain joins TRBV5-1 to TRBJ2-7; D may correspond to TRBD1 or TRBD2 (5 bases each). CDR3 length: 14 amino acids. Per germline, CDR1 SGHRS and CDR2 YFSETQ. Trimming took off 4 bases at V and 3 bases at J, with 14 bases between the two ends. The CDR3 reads CASSPGTDVYEQYF. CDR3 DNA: TGCGCCAGCAGCCCCGGGACCGATGTCTACGAGCAGTACTTC.

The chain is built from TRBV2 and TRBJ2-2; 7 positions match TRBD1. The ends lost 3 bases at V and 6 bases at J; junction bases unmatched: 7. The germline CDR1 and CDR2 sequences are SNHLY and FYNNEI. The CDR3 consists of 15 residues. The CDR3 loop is CASSDTRQGAGELFF. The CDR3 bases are TGTGCCAGCAGTGACACCAGACAGGGCGCCGGGGAGCTGTTTTTT.

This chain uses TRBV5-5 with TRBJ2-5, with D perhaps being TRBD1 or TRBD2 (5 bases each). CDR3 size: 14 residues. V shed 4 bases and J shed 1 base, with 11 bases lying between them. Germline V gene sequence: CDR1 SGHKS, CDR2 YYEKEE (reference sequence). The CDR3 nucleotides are TGTGCCAGCAGCCAAGGGACCGGCCAAGAGACCCAGTACTTC. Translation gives CASSQGTGQETQYF. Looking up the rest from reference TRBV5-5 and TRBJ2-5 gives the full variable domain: DAGVTQSPTHLIKTRGQQVTLRCSPISGHKSVSWYQQVLGQGPQFIFQYYEKEERGRGNFPDRFSARQFPNYSSELNVNALLLGDSALYLCASSQGTGQETQYFGPGTRLLVL.

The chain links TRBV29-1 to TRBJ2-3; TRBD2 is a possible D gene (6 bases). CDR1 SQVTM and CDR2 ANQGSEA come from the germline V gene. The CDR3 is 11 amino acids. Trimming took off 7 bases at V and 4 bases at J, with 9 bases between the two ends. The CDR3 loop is CSGGESDTQYF. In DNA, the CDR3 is TGCAGCGGCGGGGAATCAGATACGCAGTATTTT.

The CDR3 region is CASSLALMPNQPQHF. The DNA for the CDR3 is TGCGCCAGCAGTCTAGCTCTCATGCCTAATCAGCCCCAGCATTTT. The chain combines TRBV4-3 with TRBJ1-5; D is undetermined. There are 15 residues in the CDR3. Germline V CDR1 and CDR2: LGHNA, YSLEER. The germline V and J ends were trimmed by 6 bases and 4 bases, with 16 bases remaining between them.

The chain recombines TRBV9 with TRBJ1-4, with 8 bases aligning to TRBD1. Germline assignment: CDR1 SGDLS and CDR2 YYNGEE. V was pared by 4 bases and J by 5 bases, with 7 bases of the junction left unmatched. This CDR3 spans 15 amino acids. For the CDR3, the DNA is TGTGCCAGCAGCCTAAGACAGGGGACCAATGAAAAACTGTTTTTT. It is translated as CASSLRQGTNEKLFF.

The CDR3 protein is CASSQPGTDTQYF. CDR3 in DNA: TGCGCCAGCAGCCAACCTGGCACAGATACGCAGTATTTT. The J gene is TRBJ2-3, the V gene TRBV4-1; D unclear. This CDR3 has 13 residues. The germline CDR1 and CDR2 sequences are MGHRA and YSYEKL. V shed 2 bases and J shed 1 base, with 4 bases lying between them.

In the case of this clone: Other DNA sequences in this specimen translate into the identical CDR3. CDR3 bases: TGTGCTAGTGGTTCAGGGACTAGCGGGAGAGGGGATACGCAGTATTTT. Amino acids: CASGSGTSGRGDTQYF. The chain recombines TRBV12-5 with TRBJ2-3; TRBD2 agrees at 14 bases. CDR3 length: 16 amino acids. The J segment lost 6 bases and the V segment lost 4 bases, leaving 6 bases of the junction unmatched. The V gene's germline CDR1 is LGHNT and CDR2 FRNRAP.

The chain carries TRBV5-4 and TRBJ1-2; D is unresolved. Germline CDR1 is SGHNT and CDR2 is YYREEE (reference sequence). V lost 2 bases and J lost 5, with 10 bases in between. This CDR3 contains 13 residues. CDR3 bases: TGTGCCAGCAGCTTAGGTACCCCGTATGGCTACACCTTC. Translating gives CASSLGTPYGYTF.

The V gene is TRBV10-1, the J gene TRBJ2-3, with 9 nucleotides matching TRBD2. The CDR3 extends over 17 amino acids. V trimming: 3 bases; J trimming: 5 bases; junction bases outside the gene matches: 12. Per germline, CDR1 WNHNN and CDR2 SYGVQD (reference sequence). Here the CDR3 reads CASSEGSGSEWEDTQYF. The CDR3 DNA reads TGCGCCAGCAGTGAAGGTAGCGGGAGTGAATGGGAAGATACGCAGTATTTT.

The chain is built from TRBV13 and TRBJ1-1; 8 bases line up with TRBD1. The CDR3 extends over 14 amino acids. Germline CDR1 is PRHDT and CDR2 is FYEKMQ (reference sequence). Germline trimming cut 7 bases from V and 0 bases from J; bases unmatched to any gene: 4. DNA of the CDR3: TGTGCCAGCACCTTGACAGGGGTGAACACTGAAGCTTTCTTT. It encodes CASTLTGVNTEAFF.

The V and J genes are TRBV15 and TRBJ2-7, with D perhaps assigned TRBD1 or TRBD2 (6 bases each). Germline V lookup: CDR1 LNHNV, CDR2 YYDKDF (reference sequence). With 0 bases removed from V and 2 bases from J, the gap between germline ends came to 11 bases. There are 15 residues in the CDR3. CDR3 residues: CATSRERGATYEQYF. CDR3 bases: TGTGCCACCAGCAGAGAAAGGGGGGCAACCTACGAGCAGTACTTC.

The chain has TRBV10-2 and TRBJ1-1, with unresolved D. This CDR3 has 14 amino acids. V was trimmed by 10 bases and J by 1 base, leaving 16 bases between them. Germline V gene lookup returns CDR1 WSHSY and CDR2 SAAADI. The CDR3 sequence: CATEDLGENTEAFF. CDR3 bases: TGCGCCACCGAAGATCTTGGGGAGAACACTGAAGCTTTCTTT.

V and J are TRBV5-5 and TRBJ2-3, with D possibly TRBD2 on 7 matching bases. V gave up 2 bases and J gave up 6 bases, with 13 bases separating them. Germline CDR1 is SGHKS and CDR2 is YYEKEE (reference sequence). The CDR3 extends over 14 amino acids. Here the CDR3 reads CASSFGEGGDTQYF. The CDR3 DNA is TGTGCCAGCAGCTTCGGGGAGGGGGGGGATACGCAGTATTTT.

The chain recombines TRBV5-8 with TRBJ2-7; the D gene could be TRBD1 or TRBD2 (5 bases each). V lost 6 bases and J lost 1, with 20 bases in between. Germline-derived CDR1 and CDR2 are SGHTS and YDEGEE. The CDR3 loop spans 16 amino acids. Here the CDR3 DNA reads TGTGCCAGCATCCCAGGGACGTCCGAGCTTTCCTACGAGCAGTACTTC. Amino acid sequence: CASIPGTSELSYEQYF.

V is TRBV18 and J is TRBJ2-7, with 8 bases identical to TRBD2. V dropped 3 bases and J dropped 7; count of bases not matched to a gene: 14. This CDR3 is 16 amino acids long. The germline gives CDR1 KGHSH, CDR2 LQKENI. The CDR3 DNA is TGTGCCAGCTCACCTATCGGCGCGGGAGGTTCGTCTGAGCAGTACTTC. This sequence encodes CASSPIGAGGSSEQYF.

Here the CDR3 reads CASSLARLALEQYF. The CDR3 DNA reads TGTGCCAGCAGCTTAGCTAGGCTAGCGCTCGAGCAGTACTTC. The chain links TRBV7-8 to TRBJ2-7; a weak D match, TRBD2 (6 bases). This CDR3 is built from 14 residues. Trimming pared 0 bases from V and 6 bases from J, leaving 12 bases between. Germline V gene sequence: CDR1 SGHVS, CDR2 FQNEAQ.